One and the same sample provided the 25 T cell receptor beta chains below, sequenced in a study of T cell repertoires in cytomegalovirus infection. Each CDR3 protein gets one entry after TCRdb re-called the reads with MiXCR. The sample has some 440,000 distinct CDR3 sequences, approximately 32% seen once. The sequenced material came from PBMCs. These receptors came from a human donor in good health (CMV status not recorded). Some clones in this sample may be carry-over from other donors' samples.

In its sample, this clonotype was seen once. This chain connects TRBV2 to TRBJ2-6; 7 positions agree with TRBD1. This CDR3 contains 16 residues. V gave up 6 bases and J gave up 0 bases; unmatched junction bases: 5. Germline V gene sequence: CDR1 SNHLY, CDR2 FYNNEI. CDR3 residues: CASRRQGSSGANVLTF. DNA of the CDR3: TGTGCCAGCAGGAGACAGGGAAGCTCTGGGGCCAACGTCCTGACTTTC.

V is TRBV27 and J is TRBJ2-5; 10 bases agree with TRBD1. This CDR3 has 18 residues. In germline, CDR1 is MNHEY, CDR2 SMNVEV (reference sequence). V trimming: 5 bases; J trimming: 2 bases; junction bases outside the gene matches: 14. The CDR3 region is CASSRRQGAAGIQETQYF. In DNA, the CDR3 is TGTGCCAGCAGTCGCCGACAGGGGGCCGCGGGGATACAAGAGACCCAGTACTTC.

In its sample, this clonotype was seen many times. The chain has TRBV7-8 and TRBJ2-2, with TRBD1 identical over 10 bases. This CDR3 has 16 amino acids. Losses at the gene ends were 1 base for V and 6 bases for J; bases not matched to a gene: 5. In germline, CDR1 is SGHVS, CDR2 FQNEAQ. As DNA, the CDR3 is TGTGCCAGCAGCTTAGAAGGGACAGGGGTCCCCGGGGAGCTGTTTTTT. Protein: CASSLEGTGVPGELFF.

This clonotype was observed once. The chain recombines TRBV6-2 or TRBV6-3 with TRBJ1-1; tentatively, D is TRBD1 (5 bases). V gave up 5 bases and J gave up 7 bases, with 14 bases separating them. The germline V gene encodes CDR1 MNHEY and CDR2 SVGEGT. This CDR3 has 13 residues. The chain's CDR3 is CASSPHRDGEAFF. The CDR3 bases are TGTGCCAGCAGTCCCCATCGGGACGGTGAAGCTTTCTTT.

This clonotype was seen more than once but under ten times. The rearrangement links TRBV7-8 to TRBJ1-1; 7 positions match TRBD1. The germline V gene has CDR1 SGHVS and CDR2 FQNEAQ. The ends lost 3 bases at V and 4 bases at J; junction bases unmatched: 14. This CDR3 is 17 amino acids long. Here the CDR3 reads CASSFGVGQGVSTEAFF. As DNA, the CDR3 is TGTGCCAGCAGCTTTGGGGTCGGTCAGGGGGTAAGCACTGAAGCTTTCTTT.

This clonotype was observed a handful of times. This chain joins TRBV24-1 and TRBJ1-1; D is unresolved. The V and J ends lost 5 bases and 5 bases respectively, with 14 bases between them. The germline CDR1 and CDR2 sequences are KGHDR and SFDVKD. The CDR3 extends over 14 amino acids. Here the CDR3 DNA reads TGTGCCACCAGTGCGGGATGGTCGGGTACTGAAGCTTTCTTT. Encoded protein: CATSAGWSGTEAFF.

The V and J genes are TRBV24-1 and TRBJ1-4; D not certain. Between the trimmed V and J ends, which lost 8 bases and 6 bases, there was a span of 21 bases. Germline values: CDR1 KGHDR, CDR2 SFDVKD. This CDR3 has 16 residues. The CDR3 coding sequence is TGTGCCACCAACGAGAGGGCAGCCAAAAGGGATGAAAAACTGTTTTTT. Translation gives CATNERAAKRDEKLFF.

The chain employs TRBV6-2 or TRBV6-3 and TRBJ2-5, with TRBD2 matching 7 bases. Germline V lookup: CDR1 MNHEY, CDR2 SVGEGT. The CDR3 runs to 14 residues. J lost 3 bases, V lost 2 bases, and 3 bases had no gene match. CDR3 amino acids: CASSYPGTKETQYF. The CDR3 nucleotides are TGTGCCAGCAGTTACCCCGGGACTAAAGAGACCCAGTACTTC.

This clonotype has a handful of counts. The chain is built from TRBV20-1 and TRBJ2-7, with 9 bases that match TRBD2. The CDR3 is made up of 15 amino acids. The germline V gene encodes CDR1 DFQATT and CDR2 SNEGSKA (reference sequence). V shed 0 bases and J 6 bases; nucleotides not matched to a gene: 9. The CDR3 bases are TGCAGTGCTAGAGATGCTCAGCGGGGGGTCGGCGAGCAGTACTTC. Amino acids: CSARDAQRGVGEQYF.

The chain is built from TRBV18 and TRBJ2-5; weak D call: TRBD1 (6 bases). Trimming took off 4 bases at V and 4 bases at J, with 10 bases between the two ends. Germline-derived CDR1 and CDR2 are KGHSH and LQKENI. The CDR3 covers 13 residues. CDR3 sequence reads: CASSRSTGETQYF. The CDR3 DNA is TGTGCCAGCTCACGATCGACAGGAGAGACCCAGTACTTC.

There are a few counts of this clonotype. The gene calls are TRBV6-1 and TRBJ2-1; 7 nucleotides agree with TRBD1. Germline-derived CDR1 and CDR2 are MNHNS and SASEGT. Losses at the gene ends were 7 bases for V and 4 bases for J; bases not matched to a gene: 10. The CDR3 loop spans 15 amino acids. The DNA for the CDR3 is TGTGCCAGCACTGCCGGGACAGTGGATTACAATGAGCAGTTCTTC. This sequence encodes CASTAGTVDYNEQFF.

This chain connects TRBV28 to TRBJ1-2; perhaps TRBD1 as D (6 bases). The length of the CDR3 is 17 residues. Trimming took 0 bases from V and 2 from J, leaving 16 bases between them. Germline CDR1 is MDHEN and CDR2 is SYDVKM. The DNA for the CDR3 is TGTGCCAGCAGTTTATGGGACAGAACTAACCAGAACTATGGCTACACCTTC. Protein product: CASSLWDRTNQNYGYTF.

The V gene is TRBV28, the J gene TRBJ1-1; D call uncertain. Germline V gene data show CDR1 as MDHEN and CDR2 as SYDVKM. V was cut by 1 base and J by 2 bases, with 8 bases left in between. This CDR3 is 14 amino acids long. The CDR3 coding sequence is TGTGCCAGCAGTTTATACCTGGGAAACACTGAAGCTTTCTTT. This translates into CASSLYLGNTEAFF.

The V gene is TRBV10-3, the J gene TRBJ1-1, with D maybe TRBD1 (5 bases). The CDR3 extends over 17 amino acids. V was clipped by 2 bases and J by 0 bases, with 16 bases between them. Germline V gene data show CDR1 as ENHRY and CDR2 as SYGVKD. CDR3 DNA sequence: TGTGCCATCAGTGAGGGTGGGGGGAGGGGACTGAACACTGAAGCTTTCTTT. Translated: CAISEGGGRGLNTEAFF.

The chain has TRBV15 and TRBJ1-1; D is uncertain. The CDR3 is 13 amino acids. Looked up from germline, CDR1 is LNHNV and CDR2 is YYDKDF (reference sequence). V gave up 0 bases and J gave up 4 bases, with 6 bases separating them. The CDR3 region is CATSREAGTEAFF. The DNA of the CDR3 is TGTGCCACCAGCAGAGAGGCGGGCACTGAAGCTTTCTTT.

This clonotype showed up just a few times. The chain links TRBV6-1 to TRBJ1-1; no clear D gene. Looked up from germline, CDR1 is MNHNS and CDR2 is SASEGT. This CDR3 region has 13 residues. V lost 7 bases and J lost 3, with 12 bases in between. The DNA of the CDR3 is TGTGCCAGCAAAGGGTTTTCAGACACTGAAGCTTTCTTT. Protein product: CASKGFSDTEAFF.

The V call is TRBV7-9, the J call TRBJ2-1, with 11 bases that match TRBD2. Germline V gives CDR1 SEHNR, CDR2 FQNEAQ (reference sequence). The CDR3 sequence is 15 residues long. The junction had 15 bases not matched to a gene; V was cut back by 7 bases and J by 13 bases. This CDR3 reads CASTILAGGPIGQFF. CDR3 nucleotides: TGTGCCAGCACCATCCTAGCGGGGGGCCCCATTGGTCAGTTCTTC.

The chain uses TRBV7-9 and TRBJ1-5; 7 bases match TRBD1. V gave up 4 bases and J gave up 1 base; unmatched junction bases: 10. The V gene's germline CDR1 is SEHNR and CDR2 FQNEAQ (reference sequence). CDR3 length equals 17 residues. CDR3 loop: CASSYFLQGPSNQPQHF. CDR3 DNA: TGTGCCAGCAGCTACTTCCTACAGGGGCCGAGCAATCAGCCCCAGCATTTT.

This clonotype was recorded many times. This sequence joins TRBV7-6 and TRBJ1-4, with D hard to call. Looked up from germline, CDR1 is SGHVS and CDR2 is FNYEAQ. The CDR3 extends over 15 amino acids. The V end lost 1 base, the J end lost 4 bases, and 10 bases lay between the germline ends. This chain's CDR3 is CASSLEPAFNEKLFF. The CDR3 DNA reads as TGTGCCAGCAGCTTAGAACCGGCATTTAATGAAAAACTGTTTTTT. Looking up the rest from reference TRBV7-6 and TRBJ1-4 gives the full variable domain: GAGVSQSPRYKVTKRGQDVALRCDPISGHVSLYWYRQALGQGPEFLTYFNYEAQQDKSGLPNDRFSAERPEGSISTLTIQRTEQRDSAMYRCASSLEPAFNEKLFFGSGTQLSVL.

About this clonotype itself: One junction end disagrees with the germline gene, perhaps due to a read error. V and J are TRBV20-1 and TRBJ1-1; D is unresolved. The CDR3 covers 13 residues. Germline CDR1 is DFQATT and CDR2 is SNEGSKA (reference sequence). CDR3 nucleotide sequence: TGCAGTGCTCATGGTCCATCGAACACTGAAGCTTTATTT. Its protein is CSAHGPSNTEALF.

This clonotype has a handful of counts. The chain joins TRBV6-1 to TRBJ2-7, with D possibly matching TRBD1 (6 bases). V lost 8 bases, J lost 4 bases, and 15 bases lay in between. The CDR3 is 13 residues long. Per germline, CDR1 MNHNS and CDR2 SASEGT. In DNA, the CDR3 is TGTGCCAGCGGAAACAGGGTTGGATACGAGCAGTACTTC. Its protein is CASGNRVGYEQYF.

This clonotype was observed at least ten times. CDR3 loop: CASSLRGTAQETQYF. Written as DNA, the CDR3 is TGTGCCAGCAGTTTAAGGGGGACAGCCCAAGAGACCCAGTACTTC. The chain carries TRBV12-3 or TRBV12-4 and TRBJ2-5; 7 positions match TRBD1. This CDR3 region has 15 residues. Trimming took 2 bases from V and 1 from J; bases not matched to a gene: 4.

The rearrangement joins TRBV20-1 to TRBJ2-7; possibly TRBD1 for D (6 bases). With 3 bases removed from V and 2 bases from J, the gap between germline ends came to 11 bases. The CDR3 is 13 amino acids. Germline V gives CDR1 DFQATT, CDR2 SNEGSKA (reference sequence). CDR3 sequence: CSASQGKAYEQYF. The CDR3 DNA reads TGCAGTGCTAGTCAGGGGAAGGCCTACGAGCAGTACTTC.

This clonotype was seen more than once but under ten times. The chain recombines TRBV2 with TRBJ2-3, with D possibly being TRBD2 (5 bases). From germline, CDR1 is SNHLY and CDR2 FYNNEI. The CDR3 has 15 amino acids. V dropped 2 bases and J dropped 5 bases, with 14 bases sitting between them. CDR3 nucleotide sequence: TGTGCCAGCAGTGAAAGGGCTAGCTATGTAGATACGCAGTATTTT. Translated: CASSERASYVDTQYF. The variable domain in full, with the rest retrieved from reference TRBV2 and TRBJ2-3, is EPEVTQTPSHQVTQMGQEVILRCVPISNHLYFYWYRQILGQKVEFLVSFYNNEISEKSEIFDDQFSVERPDGSNFTLKIRSTKLEDSAMYFCASSERASYVDTQYFGPGTRLTVL.

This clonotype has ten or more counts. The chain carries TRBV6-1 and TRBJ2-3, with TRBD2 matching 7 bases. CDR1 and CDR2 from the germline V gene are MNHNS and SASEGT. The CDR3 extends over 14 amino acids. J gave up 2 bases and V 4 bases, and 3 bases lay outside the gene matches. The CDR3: CASSVRDYTDTQYF. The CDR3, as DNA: TGTGCCAGCAGTGTGCGGGACTACACAGATACGCAGTATTTT.